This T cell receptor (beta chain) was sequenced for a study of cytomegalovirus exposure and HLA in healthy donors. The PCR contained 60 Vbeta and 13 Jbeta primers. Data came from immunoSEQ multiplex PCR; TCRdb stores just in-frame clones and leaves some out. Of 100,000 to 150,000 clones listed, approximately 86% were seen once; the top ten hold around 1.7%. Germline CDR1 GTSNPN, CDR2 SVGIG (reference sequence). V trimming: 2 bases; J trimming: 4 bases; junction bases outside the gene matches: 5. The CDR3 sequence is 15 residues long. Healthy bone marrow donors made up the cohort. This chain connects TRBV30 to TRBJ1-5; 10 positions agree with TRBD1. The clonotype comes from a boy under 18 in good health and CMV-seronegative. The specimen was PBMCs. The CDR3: CAWSPPGQGNQPQHF. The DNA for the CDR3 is TGTGCCTGGAGTCCCCCGGGACAGGGGAATCAGCCCCAGCATTTT. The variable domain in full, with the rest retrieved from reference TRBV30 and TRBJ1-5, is SQTIHQWPATLVQPVGSPLSLECTVEGTSNPNLYWYRQAAGRGLQLLFYSVGIGQISSEVPQNLSASRPQDRQFILSSKKLLLSDSGFYLCAWSPPGQGNQPQHFGDGTRLSIL.